This entry concerns a single T cell receptor (beta chain). This clone has just a few counts. Its antigen remains undetermined. There are no base qualities to consult, and no much larger clone falls within one base. The High Capacity cDNA Reverse Transcription Kit was used to reverse transcribe all of the isolated RNA, meaning that expressed TCRB transcripts were what got sequenced. Deep immunoSEQ sequencing was applied to naive, central memory and regulatory T cell samples, giving an average of roughly 3.5 million total reads per sample. Sorted cells were lysed in RLT buffer, and RNA was extracted using DNase-treated RNeasy Micro or Mini kits according to cell number. Each cell subset was processed separately to prevent cross-contamination, with patient and healthy donor samples processed together. Using the immunoSEQ multiplex PCR, TCRB sequences were amplified from cDNA into 87-bp fragments spanning the CDR3 region. The amplicons were sequenced using the Illumina HiSeq platform. In the source study's methods: Synthetic template baselines were used to correct PCR bias computationally, reads within Hamming distance 2 were collapsed together, and singletons that could not be merged were discarded. Reads were aligned to IMGT to assign V, D and J genes, CDR3 length, and insertions or deletions at six rearrangement sites. Within each subset, clonotype counts were normalized to sorted cell number, and only after that were true diversity and Gini coefficients computed with the tcR R package. The overlap coefficient, calculated on TCRB nucleotide sequences, was used to quantify repertoire sharing. Sourced from immuneACCESS, this table was stored by TCRdb with only in-frame sequences that have V and J called. A share of the clones is absent; for the studies checked, an unresolved V gene accounts for under half, and the remainder has no known explanation. V and J calls and clone size are given by that table; D and trimming were obtained from the DNA. The sample data list tens of thousands of clones, and 35% to 50% of these were observed just once. The ten largest make up approximately 1.5% of the sample.

These data come from a study of beta chain features in type 1 diabetes (dated by TCRdb to 2017 to 2018). Describing the broader study: No differences in mean age, gender distribution, total cell number or subset yield were found between patients and healthy donors. The study compared TCRB repertoires of sorted circulating CD4+ T cell subsets between recently diagnosed type 1 diabetes patients and matched healthy donors. Regulatory and stem cell-like memory subsets were isolated from only 8 patients and about eight healthy donors, whereas naive and central memory subsets came from all 30 or so donors. A total of about 100,000,000 sorted cells were examined across all samples, and RNA yield correlated strongly with the number of cells per subset. Paper-wide results and their limitations: Naive, central memory and regulatory TCRB repertoires appeared to be more alike among patients than among healthy donors. Because cDNA rather than genomic DNA was sequenced, highly expressing activated cells could have been over-represented, although no difference in activation and CD3 levels was found between groups. A moderate but significant shortening of TCRB CDR3 length was observed in type 1 diabetes patients in all four CD4+ subsets. Patients with type 1 diabetes made fewer insertions and deleted more nucleotides at VDJ recombination sites, implying thymic rearrangement abnormalities. Shorter templates might have been favored by PCR, but patient and control samples were amplified and corrected together, so both groups would have been affected equally by any skew. Only small numbers of individuals were included in the HLA sub-analyses, which left unresolved whether HLA type had any influence on TCRB rearrangement.

The CDR3 holds 14 amino acids from the cysteine to the phenylalanine. Here the CDR3 DNA is all that survives: 42 bases in frame from base 1. V has 5 bases trimmed and J has 6 bases trimmed; junction bases matching no gene number 9. CDR1 and CDR2 are read off the germline V gene (reference sequence) as GTSNPN and SVGIG. A single peripheral blood draw of 95 to 150 mL on average was collected from each donor into heparinised tubes. A BD FACSAria II and a panel including CD45RO, CCR7, CD25, CD127, CD95 and CD27 were used to sort naive, central memory, regulatory and stem cell-like memory CD4+ T cells. All sorted populations exceeded 95% purity. Right away, PBMCs were isolated by Lymphoprep density gradient centrifugation and were stained directly, with no culture step. Samples were stained and sorted in pairs, with one healthy donor and one patient per experiment, so that batch effects were minimized.

The sequenced material came from Tregs from blood. In the paper's terms, the cell subset or site label means: regulatory CD4+ T cells. This clonotype was obtained from a man aged 25-45 years with type 1 diabetes. The rearrangement joined TRBV30 to TRBJ2-2; 7 bases in the middle match TRBD1. The CDR3 reads CAWSGQLGSGELFF. The DNA is as follows: TGTGCCTGGTCGGGACAGCTCGGGTCCGGGGAGCTGTTTTTT.